The 17 T cell receptor beta chains below all came from one sample that was sequenced in a study of T-cell memory formation after mild COVID-19. TCRdb passed the 5' RACE reads through MiXCR, listing each CDR3 protein once. The data contain hundreds of thousands of distinct CDR3 sequences, around 20% of them singletons. Sequencing used PBMCs or a T cell subset sorted from them (not recorded which). The receptor set was obtained from an adult woman who had mild COVID-19 (a few samples of this study predate the infection). Cell type and time point are not known.

This clonotype was seen more than once but under ten times. J is TRBJ2-1 and V is TRBV20-1; D uncertain. The germline V and J ends were trimmed by 5 bases and 8 bases, with 16 bases remaining between them. The CDR3 is 13 amino acids. Per the germline V gene, CDR1 is DFQATT and CDR2 is SNEGSKA (reference sequence). The chain's CDR3 is CSAPRGVFDEQFF. The CDR3 nucleotides are TGCAGTGCTCCCCGTGGGGTCTTCGATGAGCAGTTCTTC.

There are many counts of this clonotype. Its ends do not fully match the called genes, so a read error is possible. The V gene is TRBV7-7, the J gene TRBJ2-5; D call uncertain. Germline lookup yields CDR1 SSHAT and CDR2 FNYEAQ (reference sequence). The CDR3 consists of 14 residues. The CDR3, as DNA: TGTGCTAGCAGCTTAGATATTACCACGGAGACCCAGTACTTC. Amino acid sequence: CASSLDITTETQYF.

A few counts support this clonotype. The genes are TRBV7-8 and TRBJ2-3; unclear D gene. V lost 4 bases, J lost 4 bases, and 6 bases lay in between. CDR1 is SGHVS and CDR2 is FQNEAQ in the germline V gene. This CDR3 is 12 amino acids long. The CDR3 here is CASSWSADTQYF. For the CDR3, the DNA is TGTGCCAGCAGCTGGTCAGCAGATACGCAGTATTTT.

This clonotype was picked up a small number of times. This sequence joins TRBV20-1 and TRBJ2-1, with 14 positions matching TRBD2. The CDR3 runs to 16 residues. The V and J ends lost 5 bases and 0 bases, in that order; junction bases with no gene match: 3. CDR1 and CDR2 (germline): DFQATT, SNEGSKA (reference sequence). The CDR3 spells CSARTSGGSSYNEQFF. CDR3 nucleotide sequence: TGCAGTGCTCGGACTAGCGGGGGGAGCTCCTACAATGAGCAGTTCTTC.

This clonotype was counted a few times. The chain is built from TRBV4-1 and TRBJ2-7; 7 bases are shared with TRBD2. The CDR3 is 17 amino acids. Germline CDR1 reads MGHRA; CDR2 reads YSYEKL. Germline trimming cut 2 bases from V and 3 bases from J; bases unmatched to any gene: 13. This CDR3 reads CASSQHSERGPYYEQYF. In nucleotides, the CDR3 is TGCGCCAGCAGCCAACACTCGGAGCGGGGCCCCTACTACGAGCAGTACTTC.

V usage is TRBV15 and J usage is TRBJ1-2; D is ambiguous. Germline V gene sequence: CDR1 LNHNV, CDR2 YYDKDF (reference sequence). The CDR3 length is 14 residues. V lost 1 base and J lost 0, with 6 bases in between. CDR3 residues: CATSRAGANYGYTF. Here the CDR3 DNA reads TGTGCCACCAGCAGAGCTGGAGCTAACTATGGCTACACCTTC.

This sequence joins TRBV20-1 and TRBJ1-2, with D tentatively TRBD1 (6 bases). Germline values: CDR1 DFQATT, CDR2 SNEGSKA (reference sequence). The CDR3 runs 16 residues. Trimming cost V 0 bases and J 5 bases, with 19 bases left between them. This chain's CDR3 is CSARDLGGGPIYGYTF. For the CDR3, the DNA is TGCAGTGCTAGAGATTTAGGGGGAGGGCCCATATATGGCTACACCTTC.

This clonotype was found a few times. The chain recombines TRBV20-1 with TRBJ2-3; 14 bases agree with TRBD2. The CDR3 extends over 15 amino acids. V dropped 5 bases and J dropped 4; count of bases not matched to a gene: 5. Germline assignment: CDR1 DFQATT and CDR2 SNEGSKA (reference sequence). CDR3 loop: CSAGGLAGVSDTQYF. DNA of the CDR3: TGCAGTGCTGGGGGACTAGCGGGAGTTTCAGATACGCAGTATTTT.

The V and J genes are TRBV7-9 and TRBJ2-2, with TRBD2 matching 13 bases. V lost 5 bases to trimming and J lost 3 bases; unmatched junction nucleotides: 12. This CDR3 contains 19 residues. Germline CDR1 reads SEHNR; CDR2 reads FQNEAQ (reference sequence). CDR3 amino acids: CASSRAGLAGVWYTGELFF. CDR3 nucleotides: TGTGCCAGCAGCCGAGCAGGACTAGCGGGAGTTTGGTACACCGGGGAGCTGTTTTTT. The variable domain in full, with the rest retrieved from reference TRBV7-9 and TRBJ2-2, is DTGVSQNPRHKITKRGQNVTFRCDPISEHNRLYWYRQTLGQGPEFLTYFQNEAQLEKSRLLSDRFSAERPKGSFSTLEIQRTEQGDSAMYLCASSRAGLAGVWYTGELFFGEGSRLTVL.

J is TRBJ2-4 and V is TRBV2; D is undetermined. CDR3 size: 15 residues. Germline assignment: CDR1 SNHLY and CDR2 FYNNEI. V was clipped by 8 bases and J by 0 bases, with 14 bases between them. This CDR3 is CASAPVGRAKNIQYF. CDR3 DNA sequence: TGTGCCAGCGCTCCGGTCGGCAGAGCCAAAAACATTCAGTACTTC.

V is TRBV20-1 and J is TRBJ2-1, with 11 bases lining up with TRBD2. Germline V gene lookup returns CDR1 DFQATT and CDR2 SNEGSKA (reference sequence). The CDR3 consists of 16 residues. V lost 4 bases and J lost 7; bases outside the gene matches: 12. The chain's CDR3 is CSAIPLLAGGRNEQFF. CDR3 DNA: TGCAGTGCTATCCCCTTGCTAGCGGGGGGCCGAAATGAGCAGTTCTTC.

This clonotype was seen a handful of times. The rearrangement joins TRBV12-3 or TRBV12-4 to TRBJ2-7, with 11 bases that match TRBD2. The CDR3 contains 15 residues. The V gene end was trimmed by 2 bases and the J gene end by 4 bases; junction bases not matched to a gene: 4. The CDR3 nucleotides are TGTGCCAGCAGTTTATCGGCTAGCGGGAGGTACGAGCAGTACTTC. Translation gives CASSLSASGRYEQYF.

In this sample, this clonotype turned up once. The chain recombines TRBV15 with TRBJ1-5; 12 bases map to TRBD1. Trimming cost V 3 bases and J 1 base; bases outside gene matches: 13. CDR1 and CDR2 from the germline V gene are LNHNV and YYDKDF (reference sequence). CDR3 length: 20 residues. DNA for the CDR3: TGTGCCACCAGCAGTCGCAGGGACAGGGGGCGCGTATCGAGCAATCAGCCCCAGCATTTT. Translating it yields CATSSRRDRGRVSSNQPQHF.

This clonotype was seen a few times. V usage is TRBV5-1 and J usage is TRBJ2-1; 10 nucleotides align to TRBD1. The junction had 6 bases not matched to a gene; V was cut back by 2 bases and J by 7 bases. This CDR3 is built from 15 residues. Germline assignment: CDR1 SGHRS and CDR2 YFSETQ. CDR3 sequence (DNA): TGCGCCAGCAGCTTTGGGGACAGGGGAACGAATGAGCAGTTCTTC. It codes for CASSFGDRGTNEQFF.

V usage is TRBV29-1 and J usage is TRBJ2-2, with D unclear. This CDR3 region has 13 residues. Germline CDR1 is SQVTM and CDR2 is ANQGSEA. The V end lost 5 bases, the J end lost 0 bases, and 7 bases lay between the germline ends. The DNA of the CDR3 is TGCAGCGTTCGAAACGCGAACACCGGGGAGCTGTTTTTT. Amino acids: CSVRNANTGELFF.

The chain has TRBV7-8 and TRBJ1-6; TRBD1 matches 7 bases. CDR1 is SGHVS, CDR2 FQNEAQ, per germline. The CDR3 sequence is 17 residues long. J lost 8 bases, V lost 5 bases, and 15 bases had no gene match. CDR3 DNA sequence: TGTGCCAGCAGCCTATATGACAGGGCCATCCTTGATTCACCCCTCCACTTT. It encodes CASSLYDRAILDSPLHF.

The J gene is TRBJ2-5, the V gene TRBV5-1; TRBD2 agrees at 8 bases. The CDR3 extends over 16 amino acids. Germline CDR1 reads SGHRS; CDR2 reads YFSETQ. V shed 0 bases, J shed 3 bases, and the junction held 7 bases outside the gene matches. The CDR3 DNA is TGCGCCAGCAGCTTGGTCTACGGGGGGGGCGAAGAGACCCAGTACTTC. Amino acid sequence: CASSLVYGGGEETQYF.